This note documents a single T cell receptor (beta chain) sequence. The data stem from a study of shared T cell receptors in the human thymus. Trimming cost V 5 bases and J 4 bases; bases outside gene matches: 9. Per germline, CDR1 MDHEN and CDR2 SYDVKM. The CDR3 has 17 amino acids. Produced via immunoSEQ multiplex PCR; TCRdb's table is partial and in-frame only. The sample has 700,000 or so clones, approximately 85% seen once. This sample was shared with a second study, whose subject was human thymus T cells. This second report adds: Thymus specimens were resections from corrective heart surgery. Thymic and blood repertoires appeared to carry a bias in their V and J gene usage.

What was sequenced was thymocytes. The chain couples TRBV28 to TRBJ2-1, with TRBD2 matching 12 bases. The sequence came from a girl less than two years old with a congenital heart defect. The CDR3 loop reads CASSPPLLAGGYNEQFF. For the CDR3, the DNA is TGTGCCAGCAGTCCCCCGTTACTAGCGGGGGGTTACAATGAGCAGTTCTTC.